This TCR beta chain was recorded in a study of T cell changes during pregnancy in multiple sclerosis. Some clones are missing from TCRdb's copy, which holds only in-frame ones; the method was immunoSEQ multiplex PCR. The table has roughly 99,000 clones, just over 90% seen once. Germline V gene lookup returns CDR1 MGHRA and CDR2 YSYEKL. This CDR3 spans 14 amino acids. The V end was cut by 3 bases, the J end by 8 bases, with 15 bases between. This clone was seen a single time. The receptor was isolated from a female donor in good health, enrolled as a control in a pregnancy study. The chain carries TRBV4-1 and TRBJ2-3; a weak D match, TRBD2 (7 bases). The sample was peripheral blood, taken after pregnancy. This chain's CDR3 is CASSHLGGPGTQYF. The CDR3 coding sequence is TGCGCCAGCAGCCACCTGGGGGGGCCGGGTACGCAGTATTTT.